This entry describes one T cell receptor beta chain. The data belong to a study of blood T cells in healthy people across ages. Primers used in a second PCR of roughly 6 to 11 cycles were a sample-barcoded 5' primer and a J-beta primer mix. Each cDNA molecule received a tag from a template-switch adaptor that had 12 random nucleotides. TCRdb reprocessed the 5' RACE reads with MiXCR, giving one entry per CDR3 protein. The sample gives about 1 million distinct CDR3 sequences, 45% of which show up once; approximately 17% is in the top ten. This TCR derives from a woman in her fifties or sixties in good health. Sequencing input: blood.

The DNA of the CDR3 is TGTGCCAGCAGTTACTCAGGGGGGCTGGGGCAGTTCTTC. Its translation is CASSYSGGLGQFF. The V call is TRBV6-5, the J call TRBJ2-1, with D perhaps given as TRBD1 or TRBD2 (6 bases each). CDR3 size: 13 residues. V was pared by 0 bases and J by 12 bases, with 12 bases between. Germline CDR1 is MNHEY and CDR2 is SVGAGI.